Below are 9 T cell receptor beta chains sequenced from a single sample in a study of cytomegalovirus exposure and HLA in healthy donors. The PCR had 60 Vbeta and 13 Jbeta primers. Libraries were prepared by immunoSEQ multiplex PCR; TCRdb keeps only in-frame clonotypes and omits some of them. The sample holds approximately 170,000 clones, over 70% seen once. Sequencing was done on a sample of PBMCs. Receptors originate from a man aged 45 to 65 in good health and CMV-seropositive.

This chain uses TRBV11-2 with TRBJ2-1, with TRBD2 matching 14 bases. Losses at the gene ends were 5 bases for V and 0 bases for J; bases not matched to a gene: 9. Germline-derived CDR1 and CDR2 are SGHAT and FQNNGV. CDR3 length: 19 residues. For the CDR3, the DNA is TGTGCCAGCAGCGGTCGGGGACTAGCGGGAGTCCTCTCCTACAATGAGCAGTTCTTC. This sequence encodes CASSGRGLAGVLSYNEQFF.

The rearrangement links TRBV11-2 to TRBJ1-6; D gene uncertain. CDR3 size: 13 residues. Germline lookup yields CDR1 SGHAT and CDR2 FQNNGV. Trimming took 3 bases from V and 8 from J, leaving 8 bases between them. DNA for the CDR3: TGTGCCAGCAGCTTTGCTAATTATTCACCCCTCCACTTT. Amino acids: CASSFANYSPLHF.

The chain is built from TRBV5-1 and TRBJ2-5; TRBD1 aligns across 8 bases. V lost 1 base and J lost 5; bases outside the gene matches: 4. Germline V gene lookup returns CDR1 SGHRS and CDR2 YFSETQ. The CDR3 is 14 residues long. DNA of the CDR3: TGCGCCAGCAGCTTGCAGGGGGCGGAGGAGACCCAGTACTTC. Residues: CASSLQGAEETQYF.

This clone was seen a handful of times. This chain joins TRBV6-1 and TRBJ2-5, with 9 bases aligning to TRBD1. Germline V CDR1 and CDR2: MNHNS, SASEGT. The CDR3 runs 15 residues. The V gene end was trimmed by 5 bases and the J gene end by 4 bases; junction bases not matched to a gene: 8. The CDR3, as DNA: TGTGCCAGCAGTCCCCAACAGGGGGCAGGAGAGACCCAGTACTTC. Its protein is CASSPQQGAGETQYF.

The CDR3 loop is CASSMVDLNYGYTF. The DNA of the CDR3 is TGTGCCAGTAGTATGGTAGATCTTAACTATGGCTACACCTTC. The rearrangement joins TRBV19 to TRBJ1-2, with D unresolved. CDR1 LNHDA and CDR2 SQIVND come from the germline V gene (reference sequence). This CDR3 has 14 residues. Trimming shortened V by 3 bases and J by 1 base, and 9 bases separated the two germline ends.

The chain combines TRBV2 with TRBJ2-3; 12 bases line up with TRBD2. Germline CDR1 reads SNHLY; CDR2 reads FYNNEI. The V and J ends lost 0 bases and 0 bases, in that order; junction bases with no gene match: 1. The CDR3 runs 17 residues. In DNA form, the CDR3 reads TGTGCCAGCAGTGAAGCTGGGACTAGCGGGAGCACAGATACGCAGTATTTT. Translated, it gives CASSEAGTSGSTDTQYF. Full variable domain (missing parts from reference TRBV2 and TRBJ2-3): EPEVTQTPSHQVTQMGQEVILRCVPISNHLYFYWYRQILGQKVEFLVSFYNNEISEKSEIFDDQFSVERPDGSNFTLKIRSTKLEDSAMYFCASSEAGTSGSTDTQYFGPGTRLTVL.

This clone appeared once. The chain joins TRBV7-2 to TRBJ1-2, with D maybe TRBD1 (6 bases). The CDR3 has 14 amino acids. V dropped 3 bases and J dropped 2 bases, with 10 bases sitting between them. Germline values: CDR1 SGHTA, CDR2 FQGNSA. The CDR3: CASSFADRNYGYTF. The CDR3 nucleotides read TGTGCCAGCAGCTTCGCGGACAGAAACTATGGCTACACCTTC.

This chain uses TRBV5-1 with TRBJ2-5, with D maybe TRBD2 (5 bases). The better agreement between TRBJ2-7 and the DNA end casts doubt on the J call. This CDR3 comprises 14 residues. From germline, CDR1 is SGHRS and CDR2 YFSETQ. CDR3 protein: CASSLGSVLNEQYF. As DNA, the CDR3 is TGCGCCAGCAGCTTGGGTAGCGTTCTAAACGAGCAGTACTTC.

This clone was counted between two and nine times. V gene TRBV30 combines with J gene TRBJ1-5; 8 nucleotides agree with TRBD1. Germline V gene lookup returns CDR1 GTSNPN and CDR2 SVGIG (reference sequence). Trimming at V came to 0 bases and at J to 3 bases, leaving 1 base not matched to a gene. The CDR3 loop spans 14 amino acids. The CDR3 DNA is TGTGCCTGGAGTGTGGGACAGGTCAATCAGCCCCAGCATTTT. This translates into CAWSVGQVNQPQHF.